Below, one T cell receptor beta chain is given with its context. Its cognate antigen has yet to be identified. No much larger clone is present one base from it, and per-base qualities are unavailable. This sample was included in a study of T cell responses to AZD1222 COVID-19 vaccine (dated by TCRdb to 2020 to 2023). Background for the entire study: AZD1222 recipients whose second dose came at about 4 weeks and those whose second dose came at about 12 weeks were combined into one group, since spike-specific TCR depth and breadth did not differ between the two schedules. Trial participants were enrolled into age subgroups of 18-55, 56-69 and 70-plus years, which contained around 150, 29 and 61 TCR-sequenced participants, respectively. A total of just over 230 trial participants underwent TCR sequencing, of whom approximately 200 had received two doses of AZD1222 and some 25 had received two doses of the MenACWY control vaccine. The paper's findings and limits, for the study overall: Only a handful of AZD1222 recipients were SARS-CoV-2 seropositive at baseline, limiting conclusions about previously exposed vaccinees. Reportedly, almost half of the unique spike-specific TCRs recognized epitopes lying outside the regions that are mutated in the B.1.351 and B.1.1.7 variants. The 56-69-year group was small, and its depth increase did not reach significance, likely because of low power. The vaccine-associated CD4 TCRs covered the entire spike protein, and the dominant responses fell in regions 160-218 and 743-854. Most participants were white British and females outnumbered males, and the authors suggested that clonal diversity may have been underestimated. Because no day 14 peak-response samples were available, repertoires were characterized only after the peak T cell response. After two AZD1222 doses, both the breadth and the depth of spike-specific TCRs were significantly higher than at day 0 and than in MenACWY recipients.

The CDR3 regions of human TCRbeta chains were analyzed by immunosequencing. The paper's data handling went like this. Repertoire TCRs were checked for matches against a reference library of SARS-CoV-2-specific TCRs that had been generated using the MIRA antigen-specificity platform. Breadth meant the fraction of unique TCRs that were SARS-CoV-2-associated, whereas depth meant the fraction of total T cells that were SARS-CoV-2-associated. Using the MIRA data, every spike-specific TCR was mapped to the spike region that the TCR reacted to and assigned to either a CD4 or a CD8 class. Log10-transformed breadth and depth values were compared by one-way ANOVA with Sidak's multiple comparisons tests. The clones in this table, taken by TCRdb from immuneACCESS, are in-frame only. Not every clone is retained; where verified, under half of the shortfall comes from an unresolved V gene, and the cause of the rest is unknown. V and J calls and clone size are copied from that table; D and trimming were computed from the DNA. Counted in this sample were 97,000 or so clones; roughly 80% of them appeared once. Of the sample, 15% to 20% falls within the top ten clones.

The CDR3 numbers 16 residues from cysteine through phenylalanine. Solely the CDR3 DNA is kept, with 48 bases framed from the first base. V loses 2 bases of germline sequence and J loses 0 bases, and the interval between the two ends is 13 bases. The germline V gene gives CDR1 as SGHTA and CDR2 as FQGNSA. The time point label, read with the paper, signifies: baseline before first vaccination. Vaccinee samples were obtained from the UK trials COV001 and COV002, which included a single-blind randomized controlled phase 2/3 trial of AZD1222 (ChAdOx1 nCoV-19) in healthy adults. For TCRbeta chain sequencing, PBMC samples were collected from trial participants at day 0 and at day 28 after the second dose.

In this chain, TRBV7-2 is recombined with TRBJ1-1; no confident D gene assignment can be made. The TCR comes from an adult in good health. The sample consisted of peripheral blood, taken on day 0 of AZD1222 vaccination. The CDR3 has the sequence CASSLRGPPLNTEAFF. In nucleotides, the sequence is TGTGCCAGCAGCTTAAGAGGACCGCCACTGAACACTGAAGCTTTCTTT. The entire variable domain, with the stretches around the CDR3 drawn from the reference TRBV7-2 and TRBJ1-1 proteins, is GAGVSQSPSNKVTEKGKDVELRCDPISGHTALYWYRQSLGQGLEFLIYFQGNSAPDKSGLPSDRFSAERTGGSVSTLTIQRTQQEDSAVYLCASSLRGPPLNTEAFFGQGTRLTVV.